A single sample is the source of the 7 T cell receptor beta chains below, sequenced in a study of cytomegalovirus exposure and HLA in healthy donors. PCR amplification relied on 60 Vbeta primers (plus 13 Jbeta primers). The repertoire was sequenced with immunoSEQ multiplex PCR; TCRdb's copy has only in-frame clones and lacks some. This table holds more than 130,000 clones, around 80% found once. Sequenced input: PBMCs. Source of these receptors: a man aged 35 to 55 in good health and CMV-seropositive.

J is TRBJ2-2 and V is TRBV4-3; 9 nucleotides agree with TRBD1. The CDR3 length is 17 residues. Trimming cost V 4 bases and J 6 bases; bases outside gene matches: 12. Germline CDR1 reads LGHNA; CDR2 reads YSLEER. The CDR3 DNA is TGCGCCAGCAGCCTAACATCCGGGACAGGGTATCCCGGGGAGCTGTTTTTT. This gives the protein CASSLTSGTGYPGELFF.

The rearrangement links TRBV5-1 to TRBJ2-5; TRBD1 matches at 8 bases. The DNA end is a closer match to TRBJ2-7, so the J assignment may be wrong. The length of the CDR3 is 16 residues. Germline V lookup: CDR1 SGHRS, CDR2 YFSETQ. The CDR3 DNA is TGCGCCAGCAGCACGGAACCGACAGGGGCCCCCTACGAGCAGTACTTC. It codes for CASSTEPTGAPYEQYF.

The rearrangement links TRBV7-2 to TRBJ2-7, with 11 positions matching TRBD1. Germline V lookup: CDR1 SGHTA, CDR2 FQGNSA. V shed 4 bases, J shed 3 bases, and the junction held 2 bases outside the gene matches. The CDR3 is made up of 14 amino acids. The CDR3 protein is CASSWGTGGYEQYF. The CDR3 nucleotides read TGTGCCAGCAGCTGGGGGACAGGGGGCTACGAGCAGTACTTC.

The V and J genes are TRBV6-1 and TRBJ1-6, with D perhaps matching TRBD1 (6 bases). Germline-derived CDR1 and CDR2 are MNHNS and SASEGT. This CDR3 is built from 17 residues. Between the trimmed V and J ends, which lost 2 bases and 10 bases, there was a span of 21 bases. Written as DNA, the CDR3 is TGTGCCAGCAGTGAACCTAGGGAGGGGCAGGGGCGATCACCCCTCCACTTT. Translated, it gives CASSEPREGQGRSPLHF.

The V gene is TRBV11-1, the J gene TRBJ2-1; tentatively, D is TRBD2 (7 bases). The CDR3 is 15 residues long. V was cut by 4 bases and J by 6 bases, with 16 bases left in between. Germline assignment: CDR1 SGHAT and CDR2 FQDESV (reference sequence). CDR3 nucleotide sequence: TGTGCCAGCAGCTCCAGGGGAGGGGGGGGCAATGAGCAGTTCTTC. Translated: CASSSRGGGGNEQFF.

This clone occurred a few times. V is TRBV4-1 and J is TRBJ2-5, with TRBD2 matching over 7 bases. J was trimmed by 2 bases and V by 3 bases; bases with no gene match: 12. There are 17 residues in the CDR3. Germline V gene data show CDR1 as MGHRA and CDR2 as YSYEKL. The CDR3 is CASSHKVAGSVQETQYF. CDR3 nucleotide sequence: TGCGCCAGCAGCCACAAGGTAGCGGGTTCGGTTCAAGAGACCCAGTACTTC.

The chain has TRBV5-1 and TRBJ2-3; no firm D call. Germline CDR1 SGHRS, CDR2 YFSETQ. This CDR3 contains 15 residues. With 2 bases removed from V and 0 bases from J, the gap between germline ends came to 10 bases. CDR3 nucleotides: TGCGCCAGCAGCTTAGGAGCGACTAGCACAGATACGCAGTATTTT. This translates into CASSLGATSTDTQYF.